This TCR beta chain was captured in a study of CD8 T cells in Susac syndrome (dated by TCRdb to the late 2010s). Background on the whole study: The study used repertoire sequencing to test whether antigen drove CD8+ T cell activation and differentiation in Susac syndrome. The study compared CD8+ T cell repertoire clonality among eleven to twelve healthy donors, around 14 Susac syndrome patients and about 16 multiple sclerosis patients. What the study reported, not specific to this receptor: The TCR sequencing and HLA analysis was acknowledged to have included a relatively small number of individuals.

Peripheral blood CD8+ and CD4+ T cells from healthy donors, Susac syndrome patients and multiple sclerosis patients were profiled using high-throughput TCR beta sequencing. Multiple sclerosis controls were treatment-naive patients with stable or active relapsing-remitting disease fulfilling revised McDonald criteria. Bulk CD8+ and CD4+ T cells were purified by magnetic negative isolation, while CD8+ TEMRA cells were enriched using FACS. Blood was collected in EDTA tubes and processed within 24 hours, with PBMCs isolated through density gradient centrifugation. PBMCs intended for TCR sequencing were frozen in liquid nitrogen and were later thawed in a 37 degrees C water bath. The sorted or isolated CD4+, CD8+ and CD8+ TEMRA cells reached a purity of at least 90%. The germline V gene encodes CDR1 SGHVS and CDR2 FQNEAQ. Inclusive of the bounding cysteine and phenylalanine, the CDR3 is 19 residues long. Only the CDR3 part of the read is kept: 57 bases, read in frame from the first base. Trimming removed 5 bases from V and 3 bases from J; the gene matches leave 10 bases unexplained.

RNA was extracted using the RNeasy kit, and roughly 0.5 to 1 ug of the RNA was reverse transcribed with random hexamers. The immunoSEQ multiplex PCR assay, which covers 54 Vbeta and 13 Jbeta segments, was used to amplify TCR beta CDR3 regions. PCR amplification bias was corrected by using a synthetic template baseline for primer optimization and computational correction. As for how the authors treated the data: Only productive sequences were kept, with reads annotated to V, D and J genes according to IMGT and analyzed in immunoSEQ Analyzer. To calculate clonality, Shannon entropy was normalized by log2 of the number of productive unique sequences and then subtracted from one. For each patient and control, public and private clones were evaluated within the 100 most prevalent clones. Susac-specific clones were defined as absent from healthy and MS cohorts, roughly 1,100 published viral clones and other ImmuneACCESS disease sequences. TCRdb took the public reads, trimmed them with fastp at Q25, ran MiXCR for clone calling and kept in-frame beta chains. All rows with the same CDR3 protein become a single entry with the most common DNA and genes. The V and J calls, along with clone size, are taken from TCRdb and not from the paper's own processing. The sample table records about 300,000 distinct CDR3 sequences; almost 85% of these occur just once. The ten largest make up 0.2% to 0.25% of the sample.

Of note for this clonotype: The antigen it binds to is not known. Per-base quality was not reported, and no clone a single base away is much larger than it.

This clonotype originated in a human donor with multiple sclerosis. Sample: CD8+ T cells from PBMCs. The V and J genes are TRBV7-8 and TRBJ2-6; 13 of the junction bases match TRBD2. The CDR3 corresponds to CASSPRLAGGAGGANVLTF. The DNA is as follows: TGTGCCAGCAGCCCTCGACTAGCGGGAGGTGCGGGTGGGGCCAACGTCCTGACTTTC.